The 10 T cell receptor beta chains reported below all come from one sample, sequenced in a study of cytomegalovirus exposure and HLA in healthy donors. Primers included in the PCR were 60 Vbeta and 13 Jbeta primers. Measured with immunoSEQ multiplex PCR; TCRdb has only the in-frame clones, and not every one. The top ten clones hold about 12% of a sample with roughly 170,000 clones, around 78% of them seen once. The sample was PBMCs. These receptors came from a woman aged 45-59 years in good health and CMV-seropositive.

CDR3 DNA: TGTGCCAGCTCACCCGGTCTAGGGGACTATGGCTACACCTTC. Its translation: CASSPGLGDYGYTF. This chain uses TRBV18 with TRBJ1-2; weak D call: TRBD1 (5 bases). The CDR3 loop spans 14 amino acids. The germline CDR1 and CDR2 sequences are KGHSH and LQKENI. Deletions cut 3 bases from V and 3 bases from J, with 11 bases between.

This sequence joins TRBV6-5 and TRBJ1-1; no definite D call. V gave up 0 bases and J gave up 0 bases, with 5 bases separating them. CDR3 size: 14 residues. CDR1 MNHEY and CDR2 SVGAGI come from the germline V gene. The CDR3 DNA is TGTGCCAGCAGTTACTCGAGGCTGAACACTGAAGCTTTCTTT. It encodes CASSYSRLNTEAFF.

This chain joins TRBV4-2 and TRBJ1-2; 8 bases fit TRBD1. CDR1 is LGHNA, CDR2 YNFKEQ, per germline. The V segment lost 4 bases and the J segment 6 bases; nucleotides outside the gene matches: 4. The CDR3 runs to 13 residues. CDR3 loop: CASSRQTGDGYTF. The CDR3 DNA follows: TGTGCCAGCAGCCGTCAGACAGGGGATGGCTACACCTTC.

This clone showed up just a few times. The rearrangement uses TRBV7-9 and TRBJ1-5; D remains ambiguous. This CDR3 has 13 residues. V lost 1 base and J 6 bases, leaving 7 bases between the germline ends. CDR1 SEHNR and CDR2 FQNEAQ come from the germline V gene (reference sequence). As DNA, the CDR3 is TGTGCCAGCAGCTTAGGAGGGAGTCAGCCCCAGCATTTT. Translated: CASSLGGSQPQHF.

The chain employs TRBV7-3 and TRBJ1-1; the D is unclear. Germline loops: CDR1 SGHTA, CDR2 FQGTGA. CDR3 length: 13 residues. Deletions cut 0 bases from V and 8 bases from J, with 10 bases between. Here the CDR3 DNA reads TGTGCCAGCAGCTTAACACCGGTCGGGGAAGCTTTCTTT. Amino acids: CASSLTPVGEAFF.

This clone was picked up a small number of times. The chain recombines TRBV10-3 with TRBJ2-1; D is undetermined. The CDR3 runs to 15 residues. Germline V gene sequence: CDR1 ENHRY, CDR2 SYGVKD. Trimming removed 6 bases from V and 0 bases from J, with 12 bases in between. In DNA, the CDR3 is TGTGCCATCAGCCTTCAACTGAGCTCCTACAATGAGCAGTTCTTC. The encoded protein is CAISLQLSSYNEQFF.

The chain links TRBV30 to TRBJ2-3; possible D gene TRBD1, 6 bases. Germline lookup yields CDR1 GTSNPN and CDR2 SVGIG (reference sequence). The CDR3 is made up of 13 amino acids. The CDR3 nucleotides read TGTGCTGGTGGGGGCGGTTTCACAGATACGCAGTATTTT. Protein sequence: CAGGGGFTDTQYF.

The V gene is TRBV10-1, the J gene TRBJ2-2; no firm D call. This CDR3 contains 12 residues. Trimming removed 2 bases from V and 6 bases from J, with 4 bases in between. CDR1 is WNHNN and CDR2 is SYGVQD in the germline V gene (reference sequence). CDR3 sequence: CASSEVAGELFF. The CDR3 nucleotides are TGCGCCAGCAGTGAGGTCGCCGGGGAGCTGTTTTTT.

The V gene is TRBV5-1, the J gene TRBJ2-3; TRBD2 is a possible D gene (5 bases). CDR1 SGHRS and CDR2 YFSETQ come from the germline V gene. Trimming cost V 0 bases and J 3 bases, with 14 bases left between them. CDR3 length: 16 residues. The DNA of the CDR3 is TGCGCCAGCAGCTTGGCCCTGGGCACGGGGACAGATACGCAGTATTTT. Its translation is CASSLALGTGTDTQYF.

The CDR3 here is CASSYTRTGKGYEQYF. CDR3 sequence (DNA): TGTGCCAGCAGTTACACTAGGACAGGGAAGGGGTACGAGCAGTACTTC. This chain uses TRBV6-6 with TRBJ2-7; 8 bases are shared with TRBD1. Unmatched junction bases numbered 10, after V lost 2 bases and J lost 4 bases. The CDR3 runs 16 residues. Per germline, CDR1 MNHNY and CDR2 SVGAGI (reference sequence).